This T cell receptor beta chain is from a study of T cell responses to AZD1222 COVID-19 vaccine (dated by TCRdb to about 2021). Concerning the study at large: AZD1222 recipients whose second dose came at about 4 weeks and those whose second dose came at about 12 weeks were combined into one group, since spike-specific TCR depth and breadth did not differ between the two schedules. A total of more than 230 trial participants underwent TCR sequencing, of whom 200 to 220 had received two doses of AZD1222 and about 25 had received two doses of the MenACWY control vaccine. Trial participants were enrolled by age into 18-55, 56-69 and 70-plus year subgroups, with around 150, 28 and 57 TCR-sequenced participants respectively. Results the study describes overall, beyond this receptor: Reportedly, close to half of the unique spike-specific TCRs recognized epitopes lying outside the regions that are mutated in the B.1.351 and B.1.1.7 variants. Because no day 14 peak-response samples were available, repertoires were characterized only after the peak T cell response. Participants were mostly white British and included more females than males, and it was suggested by the authors that clonal diversity may have been underestimated. After two AZD1222 doses, spike-specific TCR breadth and depth were significantly higher than at day 0 and than in MenACWY recipients. In the small 56-69-year group, the increase in depth fell short of significance, most likely because of low power. The vaccine-associated CD4 TCRs covered the entire spike protein, and the dominant responses fell in regions 160-218 and 743-854. Only six or seven AZD1222 recipients were SARS-CoV-2 seropositive at baseline, limiting conclusions about previously exposed vaccinees.

The CDR3 regions of human TCRbeta chains were analyzed by immunosequencing. Per the source publication's procedure: Repertoire TCRs were checked for matches against a reference library of SARS-CoV-2-specific TCRs that had been generated using the MIRA antigen-specificity platform. Breadth was defined as the fraction of unique TCRs that were SARS-CoV-2-associated. Depth was defined as the fraction of total T cells that were SARS-CoV-2-associated. Using the MIRA data, each spike-specific TCR was assigned both to the spike region to which the TCR was reactive and to a CD4 or CD8 class. Log10-transformed breadth and depth values were compared by one-way ANOVA with Sidak's multiple comparisons tests. The table comes from immuneACCESS by way of TCRdb, which keeps in-frame sequences with V and J called. Part of the clones is missing from these tables; in studies checked, under half for an unresolved V gene and the rest for unknown reasons. That table is the source of V, J and clone size, and D and trimming were worked out from the DNA. For this sample there are about 120,000 clones; around 89% appear just once. The biggest ten clones account for more than 3% of the sample.

The time point label of this sample denotes: baseline before first vaccination. Vaccinee samples were obtained from the UK trials COV001 and COV002, which included a single-blind randomized controlled phase 2/3 trial of AZD1222 (ChAdOx1 nCoV-19) in healthy adults. For TCRbeta chain sequencing, PBMC samples from trial participants were taken at day 0 and at day 28 after the second dose. Regarding this clone: Its specific antigen is unknown. Nothing much larger sits one base from this clone, and base qualities are not available.

The junction carries 15 bases between V and J, which are trimmed by 2 bases and 7 bases respectively. The germline V gene yields SGHAT for CDR1 and FQNNGV for CDR2. Inclusive of the bounding cysteine and phenylalanine, the CDR3 is 16 residues long. Left in the record is the CDR3 DNA by itself, 48 bases read in frame from the first base. Sequencing used peripheral blood, obtained on day 0 of AZD1222 vaccination. Recombination linked TRBV11-2 to TRBJ1-6; perhaps TRBD1 is the D gene, with 5 bases matching. The sequence derives from an adult in good health. This receptor has the CDR3 CASSLRDPRGNSPLHF. The DNA reads TGTGCCAGCAGCTTAAGGGACCCAAGAGGGAATTCACCCCTCCACTTT.